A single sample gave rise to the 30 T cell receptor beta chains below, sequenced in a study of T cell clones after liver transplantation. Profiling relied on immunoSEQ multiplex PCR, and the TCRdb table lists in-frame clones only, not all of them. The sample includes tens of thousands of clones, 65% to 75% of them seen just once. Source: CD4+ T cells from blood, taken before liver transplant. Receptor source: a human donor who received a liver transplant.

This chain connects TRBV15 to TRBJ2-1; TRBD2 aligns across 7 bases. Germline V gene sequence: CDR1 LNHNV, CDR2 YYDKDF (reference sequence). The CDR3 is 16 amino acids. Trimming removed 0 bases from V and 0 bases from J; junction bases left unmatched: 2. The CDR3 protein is CATSREAGFSYNEQFF. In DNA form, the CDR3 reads TGTGCCACCAGCAGAGAAGCGGGGTTCTCCTACAATGAGCAGTTCTTC.

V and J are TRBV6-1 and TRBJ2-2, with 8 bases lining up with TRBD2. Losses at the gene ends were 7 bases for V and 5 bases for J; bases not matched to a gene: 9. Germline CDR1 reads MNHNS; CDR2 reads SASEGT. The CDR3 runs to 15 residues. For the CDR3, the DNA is TGTGCCAGCATCCGCCGGGGGGGTGGAACCGGGGAGCTGTTTTTT. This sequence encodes CASIRRGGGTGELFF.

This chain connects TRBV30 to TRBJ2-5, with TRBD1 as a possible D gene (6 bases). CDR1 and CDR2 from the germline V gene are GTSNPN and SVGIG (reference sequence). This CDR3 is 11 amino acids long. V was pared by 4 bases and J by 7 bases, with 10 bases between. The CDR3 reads CAWNRGGTQYF. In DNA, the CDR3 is TGTGCCTGGAACCGAGGGGGGACCCAGTACTTC. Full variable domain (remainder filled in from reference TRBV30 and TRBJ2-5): SQTIHQWPATLVQPVGSPLSLECTVEGTSNPNLYWYRQAAGRGLQLLFYSVGIGQISSEVPQNLSASRPQDRQFILSSKKLLLSDSGFYLCAWNRGGTQYFGPGTRLLVL.

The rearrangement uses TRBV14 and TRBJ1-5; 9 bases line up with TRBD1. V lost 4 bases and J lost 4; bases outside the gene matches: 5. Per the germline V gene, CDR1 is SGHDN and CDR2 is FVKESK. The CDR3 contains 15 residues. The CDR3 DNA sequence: TGTGCCAGCAGCCCGCTAGGGACAGGGAATCAGCCCCAGCATTTT. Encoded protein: CASSPLGTGNQPQHF. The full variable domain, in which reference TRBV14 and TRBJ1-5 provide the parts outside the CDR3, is EAGVTQFPSHSVIEKGQTVTLRCDPISGHDNLYWYRRVMGKEIKFLLHFVKESKQDESGMPNNRFLAERTGGTYSTLKVQPAELEDSGVYFCASSPLGTGNQPQHFGDGTRLSIL.

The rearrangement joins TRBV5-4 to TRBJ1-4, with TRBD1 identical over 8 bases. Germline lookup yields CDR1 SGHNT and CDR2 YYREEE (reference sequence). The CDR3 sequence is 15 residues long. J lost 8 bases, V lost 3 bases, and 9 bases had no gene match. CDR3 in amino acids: CASSYSRDRREKLFF. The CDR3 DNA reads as TGTGCCAGCAGCTACTCCCGGGACAGGCGCGAAAAACTGTTTTTT. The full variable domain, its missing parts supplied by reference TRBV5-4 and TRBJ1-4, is ETGVTQSPTHLIKTRGQQVTLRCSSQSGHNTVSWYQQALGQGPQFIFQYYREEENGRGNFPPRFSGLQFPNYSSELNVNALELDDSALYLCASSYSRDRREKLFFGSGTQLSVL.

This chain's CDR3 is CASSQRGQAVNSPLHF. The CDR3 DNA follows: TGTGCCAGCAGCCAACGGGGACAGGCGGTGAATTCACCCCTCCACTTT. The chain uses TRBV7-2 and TRBJ1-6, with TRBD1 matching 8 bases. Per the germline V gene, CDR1 is SGHTA and CDR2 is FQGNSA. The CDR3 is 16 residues long. Germline trimming cut 5 bases from V and 7 bases from J; bases unmatched to any gene: 10.

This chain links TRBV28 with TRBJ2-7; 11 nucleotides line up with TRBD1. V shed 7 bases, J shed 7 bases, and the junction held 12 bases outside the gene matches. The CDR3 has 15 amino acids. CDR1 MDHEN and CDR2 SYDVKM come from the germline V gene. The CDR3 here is CASTLGTGGLREQYF. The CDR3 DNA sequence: TGTGCCAGCACCCTCGGGACAGGGGGTCTGAGGGAGCAGTACTTC. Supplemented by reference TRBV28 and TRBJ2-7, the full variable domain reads DVKVTQSSRYLVKRTGEKVFLECVQDMDHENMFWYRQDPGLGLRLIYFSYDVKMKEKGDIPEGYSVSREKKERFSLILESASTNQTSMYLCASTLGTGGLREQYFGPGTRLTVT.

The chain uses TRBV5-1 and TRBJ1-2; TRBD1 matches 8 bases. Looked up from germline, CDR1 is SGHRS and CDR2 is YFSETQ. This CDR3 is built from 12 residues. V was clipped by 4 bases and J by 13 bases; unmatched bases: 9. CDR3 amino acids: CASSQGADVATF. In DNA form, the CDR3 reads TGCGCCAGCAGCCAGGGGGCAGACGTGGCCACCTTC.

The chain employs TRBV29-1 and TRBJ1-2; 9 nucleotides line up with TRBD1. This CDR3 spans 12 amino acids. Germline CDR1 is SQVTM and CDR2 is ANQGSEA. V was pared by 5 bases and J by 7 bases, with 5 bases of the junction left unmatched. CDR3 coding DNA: TGCAGCGTTACAGGGGGCGAGGGTGGCTACACCTTC. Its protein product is CSVTGGEGGYTF.

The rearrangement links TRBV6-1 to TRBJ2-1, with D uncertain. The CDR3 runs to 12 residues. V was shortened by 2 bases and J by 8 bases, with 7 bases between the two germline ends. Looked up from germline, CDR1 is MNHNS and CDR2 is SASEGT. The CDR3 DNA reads TGTGCCAGCAGTGAAATAAGAGATGAGCAGTTCTTC. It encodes CASSEIRDEQFF.

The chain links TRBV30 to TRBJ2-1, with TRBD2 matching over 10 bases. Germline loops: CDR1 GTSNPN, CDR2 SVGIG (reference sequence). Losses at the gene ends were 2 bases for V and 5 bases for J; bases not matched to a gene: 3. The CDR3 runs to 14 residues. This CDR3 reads CAWSPLAGNNEQFF. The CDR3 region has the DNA TGTGCCTGGAGTCCACTAGCGGGGAACAATGAGCAGTTCTTC.

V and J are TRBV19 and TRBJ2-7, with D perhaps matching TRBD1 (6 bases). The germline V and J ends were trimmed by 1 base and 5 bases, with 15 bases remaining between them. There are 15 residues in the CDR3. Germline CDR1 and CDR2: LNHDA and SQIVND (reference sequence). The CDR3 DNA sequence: TGTGCCAGTAGTATAGGGGGGCCCTTTAACGACGAGCAGTACTTC. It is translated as CASSIGGPFNDEQYF. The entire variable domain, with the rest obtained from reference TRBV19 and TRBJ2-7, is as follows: DGGITQSPKYLFRKEGQNVTLSCEQNLNHDAMYWYRQDPGQGLRLIYYSQIVNDFQKGDIAEGYSVSREKKESFPLTVTSAQKNPTAFYLCASSIGGPFNDEQYFGPGTRLTVT.

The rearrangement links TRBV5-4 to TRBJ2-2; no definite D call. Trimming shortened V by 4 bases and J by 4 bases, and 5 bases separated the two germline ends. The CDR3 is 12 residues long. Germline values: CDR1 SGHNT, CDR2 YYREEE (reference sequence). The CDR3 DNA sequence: TGTGCCAGCAGCCGTATCACCGGGGAGCTGTTTTTT. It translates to CASSRITGELFF.

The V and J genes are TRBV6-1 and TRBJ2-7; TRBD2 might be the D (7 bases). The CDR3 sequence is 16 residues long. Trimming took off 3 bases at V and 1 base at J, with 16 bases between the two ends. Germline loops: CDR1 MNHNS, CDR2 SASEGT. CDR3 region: CASSDARTAGSYEQYF. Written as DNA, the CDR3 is TGTGCCAGCAGTGATGCCAGGACAGCGGGATCCTACGAGCAGTACTTC.

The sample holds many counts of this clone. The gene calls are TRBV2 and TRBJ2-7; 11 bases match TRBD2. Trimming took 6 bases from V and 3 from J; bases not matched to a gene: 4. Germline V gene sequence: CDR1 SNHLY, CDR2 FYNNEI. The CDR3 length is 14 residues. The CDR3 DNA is TGTGCCAGCAGCGCCGGGACTAGCGGCTACGAGCAGTACTTC. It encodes CASSAGTSGYEQYF.

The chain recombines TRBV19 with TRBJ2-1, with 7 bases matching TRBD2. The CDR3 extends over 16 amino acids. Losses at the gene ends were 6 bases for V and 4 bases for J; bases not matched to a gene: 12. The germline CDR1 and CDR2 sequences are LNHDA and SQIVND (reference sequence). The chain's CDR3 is CASSPWDGGRYNEQFF. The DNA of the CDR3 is TGTGCCAGTAGCCCCTGGGACGGGGGGAGATACAATGAGCAGTTCTTC.

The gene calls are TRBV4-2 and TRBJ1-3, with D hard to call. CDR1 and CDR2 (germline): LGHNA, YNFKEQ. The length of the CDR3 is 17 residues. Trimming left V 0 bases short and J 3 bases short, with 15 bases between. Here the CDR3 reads CASSQDSPGVGGNTIYF. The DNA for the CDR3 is TGTGCCAGCAGCCAAGACTCCCCTGGAGTCGGTGGAAACACCATATATTTT.

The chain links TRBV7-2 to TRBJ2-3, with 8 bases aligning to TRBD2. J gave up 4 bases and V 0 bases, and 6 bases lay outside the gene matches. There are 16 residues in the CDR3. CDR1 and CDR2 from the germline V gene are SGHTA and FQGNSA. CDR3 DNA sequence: TGTGCCAGCAGCTTAGCCGGGGGGGCCACCCCAGATACGCAGTATTTT. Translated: CASSLAGGATPDTQYF.

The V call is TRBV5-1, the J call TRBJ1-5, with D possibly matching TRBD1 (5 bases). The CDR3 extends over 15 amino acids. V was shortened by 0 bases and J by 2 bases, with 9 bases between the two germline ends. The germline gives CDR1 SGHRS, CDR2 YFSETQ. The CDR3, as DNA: TGCGCCAGCAGCTTGGGCGGGGCAGGCAATCAGCCCCAGCATTTT. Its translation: CASSLGGAGNQPQHF.

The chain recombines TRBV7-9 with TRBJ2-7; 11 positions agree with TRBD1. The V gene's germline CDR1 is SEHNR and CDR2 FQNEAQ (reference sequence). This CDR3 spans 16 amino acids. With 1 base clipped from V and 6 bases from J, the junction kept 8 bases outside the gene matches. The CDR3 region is CASSLGGTGGFREQYF. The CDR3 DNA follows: TGTGCCAGCAGCTTAGGTGGGACAGGGGGTTTCCGCGAGCAGTACTTC.

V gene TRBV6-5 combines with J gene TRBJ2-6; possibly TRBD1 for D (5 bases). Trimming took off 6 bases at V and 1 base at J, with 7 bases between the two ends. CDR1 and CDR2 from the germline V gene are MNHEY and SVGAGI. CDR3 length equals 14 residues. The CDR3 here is CASRAGSGANVLTF. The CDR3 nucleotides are TGTGCCAGCAGAGCAGGGTCTGGGGCCAACGTCCTGACTTTC.

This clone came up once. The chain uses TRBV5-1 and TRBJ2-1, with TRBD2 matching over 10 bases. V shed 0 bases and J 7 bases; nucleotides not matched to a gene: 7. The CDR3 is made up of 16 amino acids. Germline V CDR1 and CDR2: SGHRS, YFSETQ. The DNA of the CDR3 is TGCGCCAGCAGCTTGGTGGGTAGCGGGGGGCGGAATGAGCAGTTCTTC. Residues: CASSLVGSGGRNEQFF.

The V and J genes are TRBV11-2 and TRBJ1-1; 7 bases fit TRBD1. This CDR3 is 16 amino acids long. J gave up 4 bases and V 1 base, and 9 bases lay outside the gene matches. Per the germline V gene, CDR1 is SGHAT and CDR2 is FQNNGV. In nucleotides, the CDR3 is TGTGCCAGCAGCTTAGGGAAGGGGGCCTGGAGCACTGAAGCTTTCTTT. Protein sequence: CASSLGKGAWSTEAFF.

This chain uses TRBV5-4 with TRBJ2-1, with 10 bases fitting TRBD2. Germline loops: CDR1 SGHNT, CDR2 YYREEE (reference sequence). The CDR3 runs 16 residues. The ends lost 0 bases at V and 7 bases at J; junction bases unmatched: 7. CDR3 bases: TGTGCCAGCAGCTTGGGGGGAGCTAGCGGGGGAAATGAGCAGTTCTTC. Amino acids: CASSLGGASGGNEQFF.

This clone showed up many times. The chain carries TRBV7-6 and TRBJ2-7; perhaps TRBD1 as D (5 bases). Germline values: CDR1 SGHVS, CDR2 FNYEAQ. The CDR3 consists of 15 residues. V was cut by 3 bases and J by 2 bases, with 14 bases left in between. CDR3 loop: CASSLEQGITYEQYF. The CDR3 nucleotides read TGTGCCAGCAGCTTGGAGCAGGGAATCACCTACGAGCAGTACTTC.

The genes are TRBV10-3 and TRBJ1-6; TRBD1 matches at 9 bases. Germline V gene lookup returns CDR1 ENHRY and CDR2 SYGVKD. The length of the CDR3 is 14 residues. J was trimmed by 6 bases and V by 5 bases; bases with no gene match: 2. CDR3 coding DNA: TGTGCCATCAGTAGGGACAGGGCTAATTCACCCCTCCACTTT. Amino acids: CAISRDRANSPLHF.

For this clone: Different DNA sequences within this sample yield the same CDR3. CDR3 sequence reads: CASSLTAYNEQFF. The CDR3 DNA follows: TGTGCCAGCAGTCTGACAGCTTACAATGAGCAGTTCTTC. The chain recombines TRBV6-4 with TRBJ2-1, with a tentative D call TRBD1 (5 bases). Trimming shortened V by 5 bases and J by 4 bases, and 9 bases separated the two germline ends. The CDR3 loop spans 13 amino acids. Germline assignment: CDR1 MRHNA and CDR2 SNTAGT.

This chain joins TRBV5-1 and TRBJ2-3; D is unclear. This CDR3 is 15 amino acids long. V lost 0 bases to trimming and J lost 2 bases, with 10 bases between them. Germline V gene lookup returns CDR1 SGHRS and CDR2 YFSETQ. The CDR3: CASSLAGGYTDTQYF. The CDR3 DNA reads TGCGCCAGCAGCTTGGCCGGTGGTTACACAGATACGCAGTATTTT.

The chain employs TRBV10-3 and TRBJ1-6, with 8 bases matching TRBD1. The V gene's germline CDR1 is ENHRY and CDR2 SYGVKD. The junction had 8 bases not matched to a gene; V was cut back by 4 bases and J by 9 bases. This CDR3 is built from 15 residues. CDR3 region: CAISGGTGLRSPLHF. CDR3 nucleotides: TGTGCCATCAGTGGGGGGACAGGCTTGCGTTCACCCCTCCACTTT.

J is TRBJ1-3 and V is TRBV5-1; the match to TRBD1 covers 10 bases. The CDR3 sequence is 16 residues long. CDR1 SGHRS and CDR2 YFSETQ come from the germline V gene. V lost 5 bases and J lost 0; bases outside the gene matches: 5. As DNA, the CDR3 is TGCGCCAGCAGGGACCGGGACAGGGGCTCTGGAAACACCATATATTTT. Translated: CASRDRDRGSGNTIYF.